What follows are 8 T cell receptor beta chains derived from one specimen sequenced in a study of PD-1 blockade in classical Hodgkin lymphoma. Some clones are missing from TCRdb's copy, which holds only in-frame ones; the method was immunoSEQ multiplex PCR. The sample includes 43,000 or so clones, around 70% of them seen just once. All trial patients relapsed after autologous stem cell transplantation. This specimen was peripheral blood mononuclear cells (PBMCs), taken at baseline. These receptor sequences come from a human donor with classical Hodgkin lymphoma.

The chain has TRBV5-4 and TRBJ2-1; TRBD2 matches at 10 bases. The CDR3 loop spans 16 amino acids. J was trimmed by 5 bases and V by 0 bases; bases with no gene match: 5. Germline values: CDR1 SGHNT, CDR2 YYREEE (reference sequence). DNA of the CDR3: TGTGCCAGCAGCTTGGTTCCAGCGGGAGGGAACAATGAGCAGTTCTTC. This gives the protein CASSLVPAGGNNEQFF. The full variable domain, completed using reference TRBV5-4 and TRBJ2-1, is ETGVTQSPTHLIKTRGQQVTLRCSSQSGHNTVSWYQQALGQGPQFIFQYYREEENGRGNFPPRFSGLQFPNYSSELNVNALELDDSALYLCASSLVPAGGNNEQFFGPGTRLTVL.

The chain employs TRBV30 and TRBJ2-2; D might be TRBD2 (6 bases). CDR1 is GTSNPN and CDR2 is SVGIG in the germline V gene (reference sequence). This CDR3 is built from 13 residues. The CDR3 DNA follows: TGTGCGGGGGACTCCGCGAACACCGGGGAGCTGTTTTTT. This gives the protein CAGDSANTGELFF.

The chain employs TRBV6-5 and TRBJ1-5; 8 nucleotides agree with TRBD1. CDR3 length equals 14 residues. After removal of 4 bases from V and 5 bases from J, the junction contained 4 bases not matched to a gene. From germline, CDR1 is MNHEY and CDR2 SVGAGI. In DNA form, the CDR3 reads TGTGCCAGCAGTTCCCTACAGGGGGATCAGCCCCAGCATTTT. Translated, it gives CASSSLQGDQPQHF.

This clone was observed a handful of times. The V gene is TRBV27, the J gene TRBJ1-5; TRBD1 matches 7 bases. V lost 3 bases to trimming and J lost 3 bases; unmatched junction nucleotides: 2. Germline CDR1 is MNHEY and CDR2 is SMNVEV (reference sequence). The CDR3 contains 14 residues. The CDR3 sequence: CASSFRGFNQPQHF. CDR3 bases: TGTGCCAGCAGTTTCAGGGGGTTCAATCAGCCCCAGCATTTT.

With respect to this clone: This CDR3 is also generated by other DNA sequences in the sample. The rearrangement joins TRBV5-5 to TRBJ2-7; TRBD2 matches at 7 bases. The J segment lost 5 bases and the V segment lost 1 base, leaving 3 bases of the junction unmatched. CDR1 is SGHKS and CDR2 is YYEKEE in the germline V gene (reference sequence). The CDR3 extends over 13 amino acids. The CDR3 nucleotides are TGTGCCAGCAGCTTGAGGGAGGGCGACGAGCAGTACTTC. This encodes CASSLREGDEQYF.

The chain recombines TRBV7-8 with TRBJ1-1; D is unclear. Trimming took 1 base from V and 1 from J, leaving 7 bases between them. The CDR3 runs to 14 residues. The germline V gene has CDR1 SGHVS and CDR2 FQNEAQ. CDR3 sequence reads: CASSLDSGNTEAFF. CDR3 coding DNA: TGTGCCAGCAGCTTAGATTCGGGGAACACTGAAGCTTTCTTT. The full variable domain, completed using reference TRBV7-8 and TRBJ1-1, is GAGVSQSPRYKVAKRGQDVALRCDPISGHVSLFWYQQALGQGPEFLTYFQNEAQLDKSGLPSDRFFAERPEGSVSTLKIQRTQQEDSAVYLCASSLDSGNTEAFFGQGTRLTVV.

This clone was recorded once. J is TRBJ2-3 and V is TRBV15; 11 bases map to TRBD2. With 1 base clipped from V and 6 bases from J, the junction kept 21 bases outside the gene matches. Per the germline V gene, CDR1 is LNHNV and CDR2 is YYDKDF (reference sequence). This CDR3 comprises 21 residues. The CDR3 DNA reads as TGTGCCACCAGCAGAGGAGGTTTAGCGGGGGGGCCTTGGTTACATTTCGATACGCAGTATTTT. Its translation is CATSRGGLAGGPWLHFDTQYF.

CDR3 in amino acids: CATSTITESSGANVLTF. The CDR3 nucleotides read TGTGCCACCAGCACCATCACGGAGAGCTCTGGGGCCAACGTCCTGACTTTC. The chain uses TRBV15 and TRBJ2-6; unclear D gene. This CDR3 is built from 17 residues. CDR1 is LNHNV and CDR2 is YYDKDF in the germline V gene (reference sequence). Trimming cost V 4 bases and J 0 bases, with 13 bases left between them.